This T cell receptor (beta chain) was retrieved from a study of CXCR3-negative and CXCR3-positive naive CD8 T cells. About the study: Each library held about 1.5 +/- 0.3 million TRB reads, roughly 150 million in total. Regarding the study as a whole: The level of CXCR3 expression partially decreased after cryopreservation; the majority of assays used fresh PBMCs. Much lower diversity was found in memory CD8+ cells, while both naive subsets had comparably high diversity.

About this clonotype itself: Antigen: not known.

The TRB cDNA libraries were prepared by 5' RACE with UMI labels. From the 5' RACE reads, TCRdb lists one entry per CDR3 protein and no DNA. This sample contains about 45,000 distinct CDR3 sequences. This CDR3 has 11 residues. CDR1 and CDR2 (germline): SGHTA, FQGNSA. CD45RO-CCR7+CD27+CD95- marked naive CD8+ T cells. The sequenced sample consisted of naive CXCR3- CD8+ T cells from blood. The subset was: CD45RO-CCR7+CD27+CD95- naive CD8+ T cells lacking CXCR3 (TNR3-). This chain joins TRBV7-2 and TRBJ2-1; no DNA is available, so the TRBD1 call from TCRdb remains unchecked. The receptor comes from a human donor in good health. Some clones in this sample may be carry-over from other donors' samples. CDR3 loop: CASSLPRVQFF.